Listed here are 29 T cell receptor beta chains from one sample, sequenced in a study of T cell responses to AZD1222 COVID-19 vaccine. Some clones are missing from TCRdb's copy, which holds only in-frame ones; the method was immunoSEQ multiplex PCR. This table holds 95,000 to 150,000 clones, around nine tenths found once. Sequenced here: peripheral blood, sampled on day 0 of AZD1222 vaccination. The receptors here all came from an adult in good health.

In regard to this clone: The sample holds other DNA sequences that translate to the same CDR3. The J gene is TRBJ1-2, the V gene TRBV11-3, with D tentatively TRBD1 (5 bases). The CDR3 is 13 amino acids. Trimming stripped 3 bases from V and 2 bases from J, with 7 bases between. Germline V gives CDR1 SGHNT, CDR2 YENEEA. CDR3 region: CASSLGQNYGYTF. DNA for the CDR3: TGTGCCAGCAGCTTGGGGCAGAACTATGGCTACACCTTC.

The genes are TRBV7-9 and TRBJ1-5; TRBD1 matches 7 bases. The germline CDR1 and CDR2 sequences are SEHNR and FQNEAQ (reference sequence). There are 13 residues in the CDR3. The ends lost 7 bases at V and 7 bases at J; junction bases unmatched: 7. In DNA form, the CDR3 reads TGTGCCAGCACCGGACAGGAGAGCCAGCCCCAGCATTTT. Translating gives CASTGQESQPQHF.

The chain has TRBV3-1 (or the pseudogene TRBV3-2) and TRBJ2-3; possible D gene TRBD1, 5 bases. This CDR3 comprises 16 residues. Germline V gene data show CDR1 as LGHDT and CDR2 as YNNKEL (reference sequence). V lost 1 base and J 4 bases, leaving 15 bases between the germline ends. In nucleotides, the CDR3 is TGTGCCAGCAGCCAAGCGCTTGCAGGGAAAGCAGATACGCAGTATTTT. As protein: CASSQALAGKADTQYF.

This chain uses TRBV28 with TRBJ1-2; tentatively, D is TRBD1 (6 bases). The CDR3 is 16 residues long. V was clipped by 3 bases and J by 8 bases, with 22 bases between them. The germline V gene encodes CDR1 MDHEN and CDR2 SYDVKM. The CDR3 sequence: CASSFGRDRWRDGYTF. The CDR3 DNA reads as TGTGCCAGCAGTTTCGGTCGTGACAGGTGGAGAGACGGCTACACCTTC.

The table lists this clone with a count of one. The rearrangement uses TRBV5-5 and TRBJ2-2; TRBD2 is a possible D gene (7 bases). This CDR3 has 16 residues. V was clipped by 1 base and J by 3 bases, with 13 bases between them. Germline CDR1 reads SGHKS; CDR2 reads YYEKEE (reference sequence). CDR3 coding DNA: TGTGCCAGCAGCTTGCGTCGGGGGGCTTACACCGGGGAGCTGTTTTTT. Translation: CASSLRRGAYTGELFF.

The gene calls are TRBV7-3 and TRBJ1-2; D is undetermined. V lost 5 bases and J 8 bases, leaving 15 bases between the germline ends. In germline, CDR1 is SGHTA, CDR2 FQGTGA. This CDR3 comprises 13 residues. Written as DNA, the CDR3 is TGTGCCAGCAGCGTGTCAGGCGAGGGAGGCTACACCTTC. It specifies CASSVSGEGGYTF.

The V and J genes are TRBV6-2 or TRBV6-3 and TRBJ1-3; D remains ambiguous. This CDR3 region has 11 residues. The germline V gene has CDR1 MNHEY and CDR2 SVGEGT. The V gene lost 6 bases and the J gene lost 10 bases, with 10 bases spanning the gap. CDR3 sequence (DNA): TGTGCCAGCAGCCACGGGAAGACCATATATTTT. Translated: CASSHGKTIYF.

This clone showed up just a few times. The rearrangement uses TRBV7-6 and TRBJ2-7; D is unclear. The CDR3 runs to 15 residues. Germline CDR1 SGHVS, CDR2 FNYEAQ. Trimming removed 1 base from V and 3 bases from J, with 13 bases in between. CDR3 DNA: TGTGCCAGCAGCTTAGGCAGCGATCCAATCTACGAGCAGTACTTC. This translates into CASSLGSDPIYEQYF.

The chain links TRBV6-2 or TRBV6-3 to TRBJ2-1; D is tentatively TRBD1 or TRBD2 (6 bases each). Trimming left V 6 bases short and J 2 bases short, with 17 bases between. Germline lookup yields CDR1 MNHEY and CDR2 SVGEGT. CDR3 length equals 16 residues. The CDR3 DNA is TGTGCCAGCAGCCCTAGGGGGAGCGGGCCCTACAATGAGCAGTTCTTC. The encoded protein is CASSPRGSGPYNEQFF.

The V call is TRBV19, the J call TRBJ1-5; D remains ambiguous. The germline CDR1 and CDR2 sequences are LNHDA and SQIVND (reference sequence). V gave up 7 bases and J gave up 7 bases, with 11 bases separating them. The CDR3 runs 12 residues. The CDR3 here is CASTTKGQPQHF. Written as DNA, the CDR3 is TGTGCCAGTACTACGAAGGGACAGCCCCAGCATTTT.

J is TRBJ2-7 and V is TRBV5-1; D is perhaps TRBD2 (6 bases). Deletions cut 3 bases from V and 2 bases from J, with 15 bases between. This CDR3 comprises 15 residues. Germline V gene data show CDR1 as SGHRS and CDR2 as YFSETQ. The CDR3 reads CASSSPGLPTYEQYF. The CDR3 DNA follows: TGCGCCAGCAGCTCCCCGGGACTGCCTACCTACGAGCAGTACTTC.

The rearrangement uses TRBV2 and TRBJ1-5; D gene uncertain. This CDR3 spans 12 amino acids. V gave up 8 bases and J gave up 4 bases, with 9 bases separating them. CDR1 is SNHLY, CDR2 FYNNEI, per germline. CDR3 nucleotide sequence: TGTGCCAGCCGTACGGGGAATCAGCCCCAGCATTTT. Amino acids: CASRTGNQPQHF. The variable domain in full, completed from reference TRBV2 and TRBJ1-5, reads EPEVTQTPSHQVTQMGQEVILRCVPISNHLYFYWYRQILGQKVEFLVSFYNNEISEKSEIFDDQFSVERPDGSNFTLKIRSTKLEDSAMYFCASRTGNQPQHFGDGTRLSIL.

The chain joins TRBV7-8 to TRBJ1-4, with D tentatively TRBD1 (5 bases). Deletions cut 4 bases from V and 3 bases from J, with 21 bases between. The CDR3 is 18 residues long. Per the germline V gene, CDR1 is SGHVS and CDR2 is FQNEAQ. Here the CDR3 DNA reads TGTGCCAGCAGCTCTAGTAGAATCAGGGTGGTTGCTAATGAAAAACTGTTTTTT. Translation gives CASSSSRIRVVANEKLFF.

The chain links TRBV5-1 to TRBJ2-3; 8 bases agree with TRBD2. This CDR3 comprises 16 residues. The ends lost 0 bases at V and 4 bases at J; junction bases unmatched: 7. Germline lookup yields CDR1 SGHRS and CDR2 YFSETQ. CDR3 region: CASSLEVAGPADTQYF. CDR3 nucleotide sequence: TGCGCCAGCAGCTTGGAGGTAGCGGGACCAGCAGATACGCAGTATTTT.

V usage is TRBV3-1 (or the pseudogene TRBV3-2) and J usage is TRBJ2-3, with 7 bases identical to TRBD2. The CDR3 has 15 residues. The germline V gene has CDR1 LGHDT and CDR2 YNNKEL (reference sequence). V trimming: 3 bases; J trimming: 2 bases; junction bases outside the gene matches: 5. CDR3 sequence (DNA): TGTGCCAGCAGCCAGGGACTACCTTACACAGATACGCAGTATTTT. Protein sequence: CASSQGLPYTDTQYF.

The gene calls are TRBV18 and TRBJ1-3; the match to TRBD1 covers 8 bases. Germline CDR1 KGHSH, CDR2 LQKENI. CDR3 length: 15 residues. J gave up 4 bases and V 3 bases, and 5 bases lay outside the gene matches. CDR3 protein: CASSPLQGEGNTIYF. CDR3 coding DNA: TGTGCCAGCTCACCTCTACAGGGGGAAGGAAACACCATATATTTT.

The rearrangement uses TRBV2 and TRBJ1-5; no clear D. Trimming shortened V by 4 bases and J by 6 bases, and 10 bases separated the two germline ends. Looked up from germline, CDR1 is SNHLY and CDR2 is FYNNEI. The CDR3 spans 13 residues. The CDR3 region is CASSGSGGQPQHF. The CDR3 DNA reads as TGTGCCAGCAGTGGGAGCGGTGGTCAGCCCCAGCATTTT.

The chain combines TRBV24-1 with TRBJ2-5; tentatively, D is TRBD2 (6 bases). Germline CDR1 reads KGHDR; CDR2 reads SFDVKD. V lost 5 bases, J lost 0 bases, and 12 bases lay in between. The CDR3 covers 15 residues. The DNA for the CDR3 is TGTGCCACCAGTGCCTTGGCGGGAAACCAAGAGACCCAGTACTTC. Protein sequence: CATSALAGNQETQYF.

The V gene is TRBV6-5, the J gene TRBJ1-6; 9 nucleotides match TRBD1. The CDR3 has 13 residues. Germline trimming cut 6 bases from V and 8 bases from J; bases unmatched to any gene: 2. In germline, CDR1 is MNHEY, CDR2 SVGAGI. CDR3 sequence: CASRRDRDSPLHF. The CDR3 DNA follows: TGTGCCAGCAGACGGGACAGGGATTCACCCCTCCACTTT.

CDR3 coding DNA: TGCAGCGCCACGGTAGGAATGAACACTGAAGCTTTCTTT. Protein: CSATVGMNTEAFF. The J gene is TRBJ1-1, the V gene TRBV29-1; D gene uncertain. Germline CDR1 SQVTM, CDR2 ANQGSEA. This CDR3 is built from 13 residues. V was trimmed by 7 bases and J by 0 bases, leaving 12 bases between them. Combining the CDR3 with reference TRBV29-1 and TRBJ1-1 gives the whole variable domain SAVISQKPSRDICQRGTSLTIQCQVDSQVTMMFWYRQQPGQSLTLIATANQGSEATYESGFVIDKFPISRPNLTFSTLTVSNMSPEDSSIYLCSATVGMNTEAFFGQGTRLTVV.

The chain combines TRBV5-1 with TRBJ1-2, with TRBD1 matching over 9 bases. The germline V gene has CDR1 SGHRS and CDR2 YFSETQ. V shed 7 bases and J 9 bases; nucleotides not matched to a gene: 10. This CDR3 comprises 13 residues. The CDR3 reads CASRPDRGISYTF. The CDR3 DNA reads as TGCGCCAGCCGGCCAGACAGGGGGATTAGCTACACCTTC.

CDR3 residues: CASRKETSGVGGNEQFF. The CDR3, as DNA: TGTGCCAGCCGGAAGGAGACTAGCGGGGTGGGGGGAAATGAGCAGTTCTTC. The chain uses TRBV2 and TRBJ2-1; TRBD2 matches at 11 bases. The V gene end was trimmed by 8 bases and the J gene end by 7 bases; junction bases not matched to a gene: 16. CDR1 is SNHLY, CDR2 FYNNEI, per germline. The CDR3 has 17 residues.

J is TRBJ2-1 and V is TRBV6-5; D tentatively fits TRBD1 or TRBD2 (7 bases each). V gave up 4 bases and J gave up 6 bases, with 13 bases separating them. Germline CDR1 and CDR2: MNHEY and SVGAGI. The CDR3 covers 14 residues. CDR3 bases: TGTGCCAGCAGTTTCAGGGGGGGGGCCAATGAGCAGTTCTTC. It specifies CASSFRGGANEQFF.

V is TRBV30 and J is TRBJ1-1; D call uncertain. CDR3 size: 12 residues. V lost 0 bases and J lost 7, with 9 bases in between. Germline CDR1 and CDR2: GTSNPN and SVGIG (reference sequence). DNA of the CDR3: TGTGCCTGGAGTGTAATAGGAATTGAAGCTTTCTTT. Its translation: CAWSVIGIEAFF.

The chain employs TRBV19 and TRBJ1-2; TRBD1 might be the D (5 bases). V lost 4 bases to trimming and J lost 0 bases, with 9 bases between them. This CDR3 comprises 14 residues. Germline values: CDR1 LNHDA, CDR2 SQIVND (reference sequence). In DNA form, the CDR3 reads TGTGCCAGTAGTAGGGACGGAGCTAACTATGGCTACACCTTC. As protein: CASSRDGANYGYTF.

The chain has TRBV5-1 and TRBJ2-2; TRBD1 is a possible D gene (5 bases). CDR1 is SGHRS, CDR2 YFSETQ, per germline. The length of the CDR3 is 13 residues. V was cut by 3 bases and J by 4 bases, with 7 bases left in between. The CDR3 nucleotides are TGCGCCAGCAGCTGGGGCAGCACCGGGGAGCTGTTTTTT. Its protein is CASSWGSTGELFF.

The chain links TRBV10-3 to TRBJ2-3; 8 nucleotides line up with TRBD1. The trim removed 8 bases at V and 5 bases at J, leaving 12 bases unmatched. Germline V gives CDR1 ENHRY, CDR2 SYGVKD. This CDR3 has 15 amino acids. The CDR3 loop is CAIGRGQGAGDTQYF. The CDR3 DNA reads as TGTGCCATCGGGCGCGGTCAGGGGGCGGGAGATACGCAGTATTTT.

The chain employs TRBV12-3 or TRBV12-4 and TRBJ1-3; D not resolved. Trimming cost V 11 bases and J 4 bases, with 15 bases left between them. This CDR3 region has 13 residues. CDR3: CACGELIGNTIYF. The DNA of the CDR3 is TGTGCCTGCGGGGAGCTTATCGGAAACACCATATATTTT.

This clone showed up just once. The rearrangement links TRBV9 to TRBJ2-3; D gene ambiguous. CDR1 is SGDLS, CDR2 YYNGEE, per germline. The length of the CDR3 is 14 residues. V gave up 0 bases and J gave up 2 bases, with 7 bases separating them. The CDR3 sequence is CASSVASATDTQYF. In DNA form, the CDR3 reads TGTGCCAGCAGCGTAGCCTCCGCCACAGATACGCAGTATTTT.